This T cell receptor beta chain is drawn from a study of shared clonotypes between healthy human individuals. The study's findings and limits: Memory subsets had estimated richness that was generally smaller than that of naive subsets.

As to this clone: Its antigen is as yet unknown.

It was at deep level that the assay was run. TCRdb's copy holds only in-frame clones and misses some; the assay was immunoSEQ multiplex PCR. This sample has some 2,100,000 clones, with roughly 91% found just once. CD45RO-negative, CCR7-positively selected cells formed the naive CD8 fraction, excluding terminally differentiated effector memory CD45RA+ cells. Germline V gives CDR1 PRHDT, CDR2 FYEKMQ (reference sequence). The CDR3 is made up of 13 amino acids. V was clipped by 5 bases and J by 5 bases, with 12 bases between them. V is TRBV13 and J is TRBJ1-1, with TRBD1 as a possible D gene (5 bases). This receptor was taken from a man younger than 35 in good health. Some clones in this sample may be carry-over from other donors' samples. Sequencing was carried out using naive CD8+ T cells from PBMCs. The CDR3 nucleotides read TGTGCCAGCAGCCGGGAAGGGGAAACTGAAGCTTTCTTT. As protein: CASSREGETEAFF.